This is a list of T cell receptor beta chains from one sample in a study of T cells in Graves' hyperthyroidism and ophthalmopathy. TCRdb passed the multiplex PCR reads through MiXCR, listing each CDR3 protein once. The repertoire consists of about 500,000 distinct CDR3 sequences, with 16% occurring once and the leading ten covering less than 30%. Sequenced input: blood. The source is a woman aged 30 to 39 with Graves' ophthalmopathy. Each CDR3 is given with its conserved first and last residue. D genes are given only for firm matches. Expanded clones are given a class, and other clones once, few, many or no size at all.

j_call: TRBJ2-7; d_call: .; v_call: TRBV6-1; clone_size: .; cdr3_aa: CASRYFSGEGSYEQYF; cdr3_nt: TGTGCCAGCCGGTATTTTTCGGGAGAGGGATCCTACGAGCAGTACTTC
j_call: TRBJ2-2; d_call: TRBD1; v_call: TRBV9; clone_size: .; cdr3_aa: CASSADPRDRGRSNTGELFF; cdr3_nt: TGTGCCAGCAGCGCCGACCCCCGGGACAGGGGACGTTCGAACACCGGGGAGCTGTTTTTT
j_call: TRBJ2-7; d_call: TRBD1; v_call: TRBV7-7; clone_size: .; cdr3_aa: CASSTGTGVGEQYF; cdr3_nt: TGTGCTAGCAGTACCGGGACAGGTGTCGGCGAGCAGTACTTC
j_call: TRBJ2-7; d_call: TRBD2; v_call: TRBV7-9; clone_size: few; cdr3_aa: CASSYLGLADSYEQYF; cdr3_nt: TGTGCCAGCAGCTACCTGGGACTAGCGGACTCCTACGAGCAGTACTTC
j_call: TRBJ2-1; d_call: .; v_call: TRBV29-1; clone_size: many; cdr3_aa: CSVAGLGMGEQFF; cdr3_nt: TGCAGCGTGGCCGGACTGGGCATGGGTGAGCAGTTCTTC
j_call: TRBJ2-7; d_call: .; v_call: TRBV20-1; clone_size: .; cdr3_aa: CSAPRWAGNEQYF; cdr3_nt: TGCAGTGCTCCCCGGTGGGCCGGCAATGAGCAGTACTTC
j_call: TRBJ2-7; d_call: TRBD2; v_call: TRBV20-1; clone_size: few; cdr3_aa: CSAHIGGRRNEQYF; cdr3_nt: TGCAGTGCACACATCGGGGGGAGGAGGAACGAGCAGTACTTC
j_call: TRBJ2-3; d_call: .; v_call: TRBV28; clone_size: .; cdr3_aa: CASSERKRGTDTQYF; cdr3_nt: TGTGCCAGCAGCGAACGGAAGAGGGGCACAGATACGCAGTATTTT
j_call: TRBJ2-5; d_call: .; v_call: TRBV6-1; clone_size: many; cdr3_aa: CASSGTETQETQYF; cdr3_nt: TGTGCCAGCAGTGGGACAGAAACCCAAGAGACCCAGTACTTC
j_call: TRBJ2-7; d_call: .; v_call: TRBV19; clone_size: .; cdr3_aa: CASSPIDAGTHEQYF; cdr3_nt: TGTGCCAGTAGTCCAATAGACGCAGGGACCCACGAGCAGTACTTC
j_call: TRBJ2-3; d_call: .; v_call: TRBV20-1; clone_size: .; cdr3_aa: CSAARDPTDTQYF; cdr3_nt: TGCAGTGCTGCCCGGGACCCTACAGATACGCAGTATTTT
j_call: TRBJ2-3; d_call: TRBD2; v_call: TRBV27; clone_size: .; cdr3_aa: CASSLLPGLADTDTQYF; cdr3_nt: TGTGCCAGCAGTTTGCTCCCGGGACTAGCGGACACAGATACGCAGTATTTT
j_call: TRBJ1-4; d_call: .; v_call: TRBV30; clone_size: many; cdr3_aa: CAWSQAVGYEKLFF; cdr3_nt: TGTGCCTGGAGCCAGGCCGTCGGTTATGAAAAACTGTTTTTT
j_call: TRBJ1-5; d_call: .; v_call: TRBV20-1; clone_size: .; cdr3_aa: CSARGQYNQPQHF; cdr3_nt: TGCAGTGCTAGAGGACAGTACAATCAGCCCCAGCATTTT
j_call: TRBJ1-1; d_call: TRBD1; v_call: TRBV15; clone_size: .; cdr3_aa: CATSERDRVNTEAFF; cdr3_nt: TGTGCCACCAGCGAACGGGACAGGGTGAACACTGAAGCTTTCTTT
j_call: TRBJ1-1; d_call: .; v_call: TRBV5-5; clone_size: .; cdr3_aa: CASSLAVRDTEAFF; cdr3_nt: TGTGCCAGCAGCTTGGCCGTCAGGGACACTGAAGCTTTCTTT
j_call: TRBJ1-1; d_call: .; v_call: TRBV14; clone_size: .; cdr3_aa: CASSQRVNTEAFF; cdr3_nt: TGTGCCAGCAGCCAAAGGGTGAACACTGAAGCTTTCTTT
j_call: TRBJ1-2; d_call: TRBD1; v_call: TRBV5-8; clone_size: many; cdr3_aa: CASSSDRGKRGYTF; cdr3_nt: TGTGCCAGCAGCTCGGACAGGGGGAAGAGAGGCTACACCTTC
j_call: TRBJ2-5; d_call: TRBD1; v_call: TRBV20-1; clone_size: many; cdr3_aa: CSARGGTGDWETQYF; cdr3_nt: TGCAGTGCTAGAGGCGGGACAGGGGATTGGGAGACCCAGTACTTC
j_call: TRBJ1-4; d_call: .; v_call: TRBV4-2; clone_size: .; cdr3_aa: CASSADLEKLFF; cdr3_nt: TGTGCCAGCAGCGCTGACCTTGAAAAACTGTTTTTT
j_call: TRBJ2-7; d_call: TRBD1; v_call: TRBV29-1; clone_size: many; cdr3_aa: CSVGTGGGEQYF; cdr3_nt: TGCAGCGTCGGGACAGGGGGGGGCGAGCAGTACTTC
j_call: TRBJ1-1; d_call: .; v_call: TRBV6-1; clone_size: .; cdr3_aa: CASGEVDTEAFF; cdr3_nt: TGTGCCAGCGGAGAAGTTGACACTGAAGCTTTCTTT
j_call: TRBJ2-7; d_call: .; v_call: TRBV28; clone_size: many; cdr3_aa: CASRPSSLGTYEQYF; cdr3_nt: TGTGCCAGCAGACCCAGCTCCCTAGGTACCTACGAGCAGTACTTC
j_call: TRBJ2-1; d_call: TRBD2; v_call: TRBV11-2; clone_size: many; cdr3_aa: CASSLVAGGLNEQFF; cdr3_nt: TGTGCCAGCAGCTTAGTCGCGGGAGGATTGAATGAGCAGTTCTTC
j_call: TRBJ1-6; d_call: TRBD1; v_call: TRBV12-3/TRBV12-4; clone_size: once; cdr3_aa: CASSSNRGDSPLHF; cdr3_nt: TGTGCCAGCAGTTCGAACAGGGGGGATTCACCCCTCCACTTT
j_call: TRBJ1-2; d_call: .; v_call: TRBV11-2; clone_size: many; cdr3_aa: CASSPLTTEGGYTF; cdr3_nt: TGTGCCAGCAGCCCTTTGACGACCGAAGGGGGCTACACCTTC
j_call: TRBJ1-4; d_call: .; v_call: TRBV3-1; clone_size: few; cdr3_aa: CASGWKANEKLFF; cdr3_nt: TGTGCCAGCGGGTGGAAAGCTAATGAAAAACTGTTTTTT
j_call: TRBJ2-7; d_call: TRBD2; v_call: TRBV20-1; clone_size: many; cdr3_aa: CSAGLAGVQQYF; cdr3_nt: TGCAGTGCTGGACTAGCGGGAGTTCAGCAGTACTTC
j_call: TRBJ2-1; d_call: .; v_call: TRBV13; clone_size: .; cdr3_aa: CASSWDARAGHNEQFF; cdr3_nt: TGTGCCAGCAGCTGGGATGCTCGAGCAGGTCACAATGAGCAGTTCTTC
j_call: TRBJ2-7; d_call: TRBD1; v_call: TRBV5-5; clone_size: many; cdr3_aa: CASSRDRGRKEQYF; cdr3_nt: TGTGCCAGCAGCCGGGACAGGGGGCGTAAAGAGCAGTACTTC
j_call: TRBJ1-4; d_call: .; v_call: TRBV12-3/TRBV12-4; clone_size: many; cdr3_aa: CASSLQANNEKLFF; cdr3_nt: TGTGCCAGCAGCTTACAGGCCAATAATGAAAAACTGTTTTTT
j_call: TRBJ2-7; d_call: .; v_call: TRBV29-1; clone_size: .; cdr3_aa: CSVKTGIYEQYF; cdr3_nt: TGCAGCGTGAAAACAGGGATCTACGAGCAGTACTTC
j_call: TRBJ2-1; d_call: TRBD1; v_call: TRBV28; clone_size: few; cdr3_aa: CASSLPRPQGASWFF; cdr3_nt: TGTGCCAGCAGTTTACCTCGCCCCCAGGGGGCGAGCTGGTTCTTC
j_call: TRBJ2-5; d_call: .; v_call: TRBV7-2; clone_size: many; cdr3_aa: CASSSPAHQETQYF; cdr3_nt: TGTGCCAGCAGCTCCCCGGCTCACCAAGAGACCCAGTACTTC
j_call: TRBJ2-3; d_call: TRBD1; v_call: TRBV7-9; clone_size: many; cdr3_aa: CASSPSDRASTDTQYF; cdr3_nt: TGTGCCAGCAGCCCGTCCGACAGGGCTAGCACAGATACGCAGTATTTT
j_call: TRBJ1-3; d_call: .; v_call: TRBV30; clone_size: many; cdr3_aa: CAWPTQADTIYF; cdr3_nt: TGTGCCTGGCCCACCCAAGCAGACACCATATATTTT
j_call: TRBJ2-3; d_call: TRBD2; v_call: TRBV7-9; clone_size: many; cdr3_aa: CASSTLRGLAGVGDTQYF; cdr3_nt: TGTGCCAGCAGCACCCTGCGGGGACTAGCGGGAGTAGGAGATACGCAGTATTTT
j_call: TRBJ1-2; d_call: .; v_call: TRBV9; clone_size: few; cdr3_aa: CASSVEVGADYGYTF; cdr3_nt: TGTGCCAGCAGCGTAGAGGTGGGGGCCGACTATGGCTACACCTTC
j_call: TRBJ2-2; d_call: .; v_call: TRBV19; clone_size: .; cdr3_aa: CASSIGRGNTGELFF; cdr3_nt: TGTGCCAGTAGTATAGGGAGGGGGAACACCGGGGAGCTGTTTTTT
j_call: TRBJ2-7; d_call: TRBD2; v_call: TRBV25-1; clone_size: .; cdr3_aa: CASSRTAVLAGTYEQYF; cdr3_nt: TGTGCCAGCAGCCGAACAGCTGTACTAGCGGGGACGTACGAGCAGTACTTC
j_call: TRBJ2-3; d_call: .; v_call: TRBV6-1; clone_size: few; cdr3_aa: CAIQGETDTQYF; cdr3_nt: TGTGCCATCCAAGGAGAAACAGATACGCAGTATTTT
j_call: TRBJ2-7; d_call: .; v_call: TRBV13; clone_size: many; cdr3_aa: CASSSRDEGAYEQYF; cdr3_nt: TGTGCCAGCAGCTCCCGGGACGAGGGGGCCTACGAGCAGTACTTC
j_call: TRBJ2-5; d_call: .; v_call: TRBV30; clone_size: many; cdr3_aa: CAWSQGLAETQYF; cdr3_nt: TGTGCCTGGAGTCAGGGGCTGGCAGAGACCCAGTACTTC
j_call: TRBJ2-7; d_call: .; v_call: TRBV12-3/TRBV12-4; clone_size: many; cdr3_aa: CASSSRALRSEQYF; cdr3_nt: TGTGCCAGCAGTTCCCGGGCGCTCCGTAGCGAGCAGTACTTC
j_call: TRBJ2-7; d_call: .; v_call: TRBV9; clone_size: .; cdr3_aa: CASSHSAGEQYF; cdr3_nt: TGTGCCAGCAGCCACTCCGCGGGCGAGCAGTACTTC
j_call: TRBJ2-7; d_call: .; v_call: TRBV3-1; clone_size: many; cdr3_aa: CASSQGSGVNNEQYF; cdr3_nt: TGTGCCAGCAGCCAAGGATCAGGGGTCAATAACGAGCAGTACTTC
j_call: TRBJ2-1; d_call: .; v_call: TRBV5-1; clone_size: many; cdr3_aa: CASSLDWLDGKNEQFF; cdr3_nt: TGCGCCAGCAGCTTGGATTGGTTAGACGGTAAGAATGAGCAGTTCTTC
j_call: TRBJ2-7; d_call: .; v_call: TRBV28; clone_size: .; cdr3_aa: CASSPITTDEQYF; cdr3_nt: TGTGCCAGCAGTCCTATTACTACCGACGAGCAGTACTTC
j_call: TRBJ1-5; d_call: .; v_call: TRBV24-1; clone_size: .; cdr3_aa: CAIQGQGQPQHF; cdr3_nt: TGTGCCATCCAGGGGCAGGGTCAGCCCCAGCATTTT
j_call: TRBJ2-2; d_call: TRBD2; v_call: TRBV7-9; clone_size: .; cdr3_aa: CASSLRSAGVRTGELFF; cdr3_nt: TGTGCCAGCAGCCTTAGGTCAGCGGGAGTACGAACCGGGGAGCTGTTTTTT
j_call: TRBJ2-1; d_call: TRBD1; v_call: TRBV6-2/TRBV6-3; clone_size: .; cdr3_aa: CASSQDRGFNNEQFF; cdr3_nt: TGTGCCAGCAGCCAAGACAGGGGATTCAACAATGAGCAGTTCTTC
j_call: TRBJ2-2; d_call: TRBD2; v_call: TRBV4-3; clone_size: .; cdr3_aa: CASSHPQGTSGRGGGATGELFF; cdr3_nt: TGCGCCAGCAGCCACCCCCAGGGGACTAGCGGGAGAGGGGGAGGGGCCACCGGGGAGCTGTTTTTT
j_call: TRBJ2-1; d_call: .; v_call: TRBV27; clone_size: many; cdr3_aa: CASSPSREAYNEQFF; cdr3_nt: TGTGCCAGTAGTCCCTCGCGGGAAGCTTACAATGAGCAGTTCTTC
j_call: TRBJ1-2; d_call: .; v_call: TRBV20-1; clone_size: many; cdr3_aa: CSARETGLSYGYTF; cdr3_nt: TGCAGTGCTAGAGAAACAGGGTTGAGTTACGGCTACACCTTC
j_call: TRBJ2-5; d_call: TRBD1; v_call: TRBV27; clone_size: many; cdr3_aa: CASSTSRDRSGETQYF; cdr3_nt: TGTGCCAGCAGTACGTCCCGGGACAGGTCTGGCGAGACCCAGTACTTC